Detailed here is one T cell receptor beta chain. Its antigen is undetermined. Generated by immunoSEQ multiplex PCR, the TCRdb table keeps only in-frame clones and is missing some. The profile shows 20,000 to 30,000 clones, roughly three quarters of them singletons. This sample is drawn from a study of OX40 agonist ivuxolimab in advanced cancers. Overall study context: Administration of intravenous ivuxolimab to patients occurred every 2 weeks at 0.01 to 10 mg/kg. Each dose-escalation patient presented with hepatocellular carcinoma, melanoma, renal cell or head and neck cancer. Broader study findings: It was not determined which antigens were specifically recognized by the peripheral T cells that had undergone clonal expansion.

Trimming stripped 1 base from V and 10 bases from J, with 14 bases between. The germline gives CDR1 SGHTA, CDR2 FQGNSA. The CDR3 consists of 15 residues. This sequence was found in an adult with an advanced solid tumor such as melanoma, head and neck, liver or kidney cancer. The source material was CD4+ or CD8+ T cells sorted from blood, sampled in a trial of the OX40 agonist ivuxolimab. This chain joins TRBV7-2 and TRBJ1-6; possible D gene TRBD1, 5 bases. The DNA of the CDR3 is TGTGCCAGCAGCTTAGGATCGGGGGATCGGTCACCCCTCCACTTT. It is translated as CASSLGSGDRSPLHF.